Below are 6 T cell receptor beta chains sequenced from a single sample in a study of human T cells and chemical hapten exposure (dated by TCRdb to 2020 to 2023). The meaning of the sample's time point label: patch test 2, 6 weeks after DPC sensitization. The treatment or condition label for this specimen denotes: therapeutic diphenylcyclopropenone sensitization with weekly scalp DPC. The library relied on RACE. Sequencing was performed on a NextSeq 500. Through fastp at Q25 and MiXCR, TCRdb rebuilt clones from the public reads, retaining in-frame beta chains. Rows merge per CDR3 protein into single entries with the most common DNA and genes. The sample table lists under 90,000 distinct CDR3 sequences, 8.5% of them with a count of one. The ten largest make up 3% to 4.5% of the sample. Sequenced here: whole blood, sampled in connection with sensitization to the hapten diphenylcyclopropenone (DPC). These receptors were collected from a woman in her 50s with alopecia areata. Some clones in this sample may be carry-over from other donors' samples.

This clonotype was counted ten times or more. This sequence joins TRBV18 and TRBJ1-1; D is ambiguous. This CDR3 contains 14 residues. Germline CDR1 reads KGHSH; CDR2 reads LQKENI. V was pared by 5 bases and J by 1 base, with 11 bases between. For the CDR3, the DNA is TGTGCCAGCTCATCAAAAAGGGAGAACACTGAAGCTTTCTTT. Translation gives CASSSKRENTEAFF.

The rearrangement links TRBV7-9 to TRBJ1-6; D possibly corresponds to TRBD1 (6 bases). The CDR3 has 17 amino acids. The V end was cut by 5 bases, the J end by 7 bases, with 21 bases between. Germline CDR1 and CDR2: SEHNR and FQNEAQ (reference sequence). The CDR3: CASSPPPDRGPNSPLHF. For the CDR3, the DNA is TGTGCCAGCAGCCCGCCCCCAGACCGGGGGCCGAATTCACCCCTCCACTTT.

The V call is TRBV12-3 or TRBV12-4, the J call TRBJ2-6; TRBD1 agrees at 7 bases. This CDR3 spans 15 amino acids. V dropped 6 bases and J dropped 3; count of bases not matched to a gene: 5. The CDR3 reads CASRADRVGANVLTF. CDR3 sequence (DNA): TGTGCCAGCAGGGCAGACAGGGTTGGGGCCAACGTCCTGACTTTC.

V and J are TRBV7-8 and TRBJ2-3; a possible D gene is TRBD1 (6 bases). The V end lost 2 bases, the J end lost 9 bases, and 15 bases lay between the germline ends. Germline loops: CDR1 SGHVS, CDR2 FQNEAQ. The CDR3 covers 14 residues. CDR3 region: CASSLQGGEGTQYF. As DNA, the CDR3 is TGTGCCAGCAGCTTACAAGGGGGAGAGGGCACGCAGTATTTT.

This clonotype was picked up many times. The V call is TRBV12-3 or TRBV12-4, the J call TRBJ1-5; 7 bases map to TRBD1. The V and J ends lost 0 bases and 6 bases, in that order; junction bases with no gene match: 5. This CDR3 is 15 amino acids long. The CDR3 spells CASSLAGGAGQPQHF. The CDR3 DNA sequence: TGTGCCAGCAGTTTAGCAGGGGGCGCCGGTCAGCCCCAGCATTTT.

This clonotype was detected many times. The rearrangement links TRBV20-1 to TRBJ1-1; 9 bases line up with TRBD1. J lost 10 bases, V lost 6 bases, and 12 bases had no gene match. The CDR3 spans 13 residues. The V gene's germline CDR1 is DFQATT and CDR2 SNEGSKA (reference sequence). CDR3 protein: CSADRDRAVGAFF. The DNA for the CDR3 is TGCAGTGCGGACCGGGACAGGGCAGTAGGAGCTTTCTTT.